Each of the 15 T cell receptor beta chains below was sequenced from the same sample in a study of blood T cell repertoires in COVID-19. Method: immunoSEQ multiplex PCR; TCRdb's copy keeps in-frame clones and lacks some. The data show fewer than 200,000 clones, 80% to 90% seen once. Sequencing was done on a sample of peripheral blood. The receptors derive from a man aged 45-60 years with active or convalescent COVID-19.

This sequence joins TRBV7-3 and TRBJ2-7; TRBD1 matches 10 bases. With V trimmed by 9 bases and J by 0 bases, 8 bases remained unmatched. The CDR3 extends over 15 amino acids. The germline gives CDR1 SGHTA, CDR2 FQGTGA. CDR3 amino acids: CASGVGTGASYEQYF. CDR3 in DNA: TGTGCCAGTGGGGTGGGGACAGGGGCCTCCTACGAGCAGTACTTC.

A single count supports this clone. The V call is TRBV7-2, the J call TRBJ1-6, with 8 bases aligning to TRBD1. CDR1 is SGHTA, CDR2 FQGNSA, per germline. The CDR3 has 17 residues. V was pared by 1 base and J by 3 bases, with 5 bases of the junction left unmatched. The CDR3 bases are TGTGCCAGCAGCTTAGTTGCACAGGGGGACTATAATTCACCCCTCCACTTT. Translated, it gives CASSLVAQGDYNSPLHF.

A single count supports this clone. CDR3 sequence reads: CASSVQPSSGNTIYF. The CDR3 DNA is TGCGCCAGCAGCGTACAGCCCTCCTCTGGAAACACCATATATTTT. The chain joins TRBV5-1 to TRBJ1-3; no firm D call. CDR1 is SGHRS, CDR2 YFSETQ, per germline. V was trimmed by 4 bases and J by 0 bases, leaving 11 bases between them. The CDR3 has 15 residues.

This clone occurred a few times. The V call is TRBV19, the J call TRBJ1-2; 11 bases agree with TRBD1. The germline V gene has CDR1 LNHDA and CDR2 SQIVND (reference sequence). The CDR3 runs to 15 residues. The V and J ends lost 5 bases and 5 bases, in that order; junction bases with no gene match: 7. The CDR3 here is CASSLGTGGGYGYTF. CDR3 sequence (DNA): TGTGCCAGTAGTCTGGGGACAGGGGGAGGATATGGCTACACCTTC.

The V and J genes are TRBV11-2 and TRBJ2-3, with D unresolved. The germline V and J ends were trimmed by 2 bases and 3 bases, with 6 bases remaining between them. The CDR3 is made up of 13 amino acids. The germline CDR1 and CDR2 sequences are SGHAT and FQNNGV. The CDR3 nucleotides read TGTGCCAGCAGCTTACTCAGAACAGATACGCAGTATTTT. Translating gives CASSLLRTDTQYF.

CDR3 in DNA: TGTGCCAGCAGCTTAGAACAGGGGAGCTATGGCTACACCTTC. Protein sequence: CASSLEQGSYGYTF. V is TRBV11-1 and J is TRBJ1-2; 7 bases agree with TRBD1. The ends lost 1 base at V and 4 bases at J; junction bases unmatched: 3. The length of the CDR3 is 14 residues. Germline V CDR1 and CDR2: SGHAT, FQDESV (reference sequence). Full variable domain (outside the CDR3, taken from reference TRBV11-1 and TRBJ1-2): EAEVAQSPRYKITEKSQAVAFWCDPISGHATLYWYRQILGQGPELLVQFQDESVVDDSQLPKDRFSAERLKGVDSTLKIQPAELGDSAMYLCASSLEQGSYGYTFGSGTRLTVV.

This clone turned up a few times. This sequence joins TRBV28 and TRBJ1-2, with D perhaps TRBD1 (6 bases). CDR3 length: 16 amino acids. Germline V CDR1 and CDR2: MDHEN, SYDVKM. The V gene lost 8 bases and the J gene lost 5 bases, with 24 bases spanning the gap. DNA for the CDR3: TGTGCCAGCCGGGGAGAGGCAGGGGTAGCAATTTATGGCTACACCTTC. Its protein product is CASRGEAGVAIYGYTF.

This chain joins TRBV29-1 and TRBJ1-3, with 10 bases fitting TRBD1. The length of the CDR3 is 13 residues. J lost 8 bases, V lost 5 bases, and 6 bases had no gene match. Per germline, CDR1 SQVTM and CDR2 ANQGSEA. CDR3 sequence (DNA): TGCAGCGTTCGACAGGGGGCGGAGGACACCATATATTTT. Encoded protein: CSVRQGAEDTIYF.

This rearrangement joins TRBV6-6 to TRBJ1-2; 9 nucleotides agree with TRBD1. Germline lookup yields CDR1 MNHNY and CDR2 SVGAGI (reference sequence). This CDR3 comprises 15 residues. Unmatched junction bases numbered 5, after V lost 6 bases and J lost 0 bases. The CDR3 coding sequence is TGTGCCAGCAGGGGACAGGGCGATGCTAACTATGGCTACACCTTC. Protein: CASRGQGDANYGYTF.

The rearrangement uses TRBV30 and TRBJ1-4; 8 positions match TRBD1. This CDR3 contains 13 residues. The V and J ends lost 3 bases and 5 bases, in that order; junction bases with no gene match: 2. CDR1 is GTSNPN and CDR2 is SVGIG in the germline V gene (reference sequence). CDR3 DNA sequence: TGTGCCTGGAGGACAGGGGAGAATGAAAAACTGTTTTTT. This encodes CAWRTGENEKLFF.

The rearrangement links TRBV7-2 to TRBJ1-3, with TRBD1 matching 9 bases. The CDR3 is made up of 16 amino acids. Per the germline V gene, CDR1 is SGHTA and CDR2 is FQGNSA. J lost 2 bases, V lost 5 bases, and 7 bases had no gene match. The CDR3: CASSDSTGGTGNTIYF. For the CDR3, the DNA is TGTGCCAGCAGCGATAGTACAGGGGGCACTGGAAACACCATATATTTT.

The genes are TRBV19 and TRBJ1-5; D is unclear. The CDR3 extends over 15 amino acids. The germline V gene encodes CDR1 LNHDA and CDR2 SQIVND (reference sequence). V was shortened by 3 bases and J by 4 bases, with 13 bases between the two germline ends. The CDR3 is CASSMGGSRNQPQHF. The CDR3 DNA reads TGTGCCAGTAGTATGGGTGGGAGCAGAAATCAGCCCCAGCATTTT.

The chain has TRBV5-1 and TRBJ2-2, with TRBD1 as a possible D gene (6 bases). The germline CDR1 and CDR2 sequences are SGHRS and YFSETQ. V was trimmed by 5 bases and J by 3 bases, leaving 8 bases between them. This CDR3 has 13 amino acids. The CDR3 DNA reads TGCGCCAGCAGGGGGGCTGACACCGGGGAGCTGTTTTTT. This codes for CASRGADTGELFF.

Turning to this clone: Relative to the germline gene, one junction end is altered; a read error may explain this. V is TRBV7-2 and J is TRBJ1-2, with 8 nucleotides matching TRBD1. The germline gives CDR1 SGHTA, CDR2 FQGNSA. The CDR3 runs to 14 residues. CDR3 protein: CASTLSDRGYGYTF. The CDR3 nucleotides are TGTGCCAGCACCTTATCCGACAGGGGCTATGGCTACACCTTC.

The V gene is TRBV6-1, the J gene TRBJ1-2; the D is unclear. Germline assignment: CDR1 MNHNS and CDR2 SASEGT. Trimming left V 3 bases short and J 8 bases short, with 13 bases between. The CDR3 is made up of 13 amino acids. CDR3 loop: CASSEGGVPGYTF. The DNA of the CDR3 is TGTGCCAGCAGTGAGGGAGGTGTCCCCGGCTACACCTTC.